Only a few counts were recorded for the clone carrying this TCR beta chain. Its specificity is not known. Data came from immunoSEQ multiplex PCR; TCRdb stores just in-frame clones and leaves some out. Altogether 55,000 to 65,000 clones are present, about four fifths being singletons, with the ten largest covering around 0.4%. Single viable CD3+CD4+CD8-CD45RO+ cells were sorted as the memory CD4+ T cells. The data derive from a study of memory CD4+ T cells and cytomegalovirus serostatus. Regarding the study as a whole: Of 150 to 200 reported CMV TCRbeta sequences, under 70 were found in memory CD4+ repertoires.

Between the trimmed V and J ends, which lost 4 bases and 5 bases, there was a span of 15 bases. The germline gives CDR1 SGDLS, CDR2 YYNGEE. The CDR3 has 14 amino acids. Sequences were obtained from memory CD4+ T cells from blood. The chain uses TRBV9 and TRBJ2-5; D possibly uses TRBD1 or TRBD2 (7 bases each). The TCR sequence derives from an adult in good health and CMV-seronegative. The CDR3: CASSSGGAHETQYF. The CDR3 region has the DNA TGTGCCAGCAGCTCAGGGGGGGCCCATGAGACCCAGTACTTC.